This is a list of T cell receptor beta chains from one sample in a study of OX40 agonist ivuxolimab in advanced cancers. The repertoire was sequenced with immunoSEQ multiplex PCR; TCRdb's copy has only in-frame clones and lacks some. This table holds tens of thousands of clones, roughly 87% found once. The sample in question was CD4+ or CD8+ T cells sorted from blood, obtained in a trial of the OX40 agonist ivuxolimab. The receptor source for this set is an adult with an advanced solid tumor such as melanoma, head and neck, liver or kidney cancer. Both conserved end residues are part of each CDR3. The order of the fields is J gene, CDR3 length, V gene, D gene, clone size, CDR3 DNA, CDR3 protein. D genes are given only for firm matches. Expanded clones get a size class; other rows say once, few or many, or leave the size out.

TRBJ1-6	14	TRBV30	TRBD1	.	TGTGCCTGGAGTAAGGGGGCCCAGAATTCACCCCTCCACTTT	CAWSKGAQNSPLHF
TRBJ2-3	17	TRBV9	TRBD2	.	TGTGCCAGCAGCGTAGCTACTGCGGGCGCGGGAGGAGATACGCAGTATTTT	CASSVATAGAGGDTQYF
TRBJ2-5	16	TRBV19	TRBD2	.	TGTGCCAGTAGTTCCGCGAGCGGGGATTTCCAAGAGACCCAGTACTTC	CASSSASGDFQETQYF
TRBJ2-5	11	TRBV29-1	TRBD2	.	TGCAGCGTTGAATCCGGACTAGGGCAGTACTTC	CSVESGLGQYF
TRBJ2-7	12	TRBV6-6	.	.	TGTGCCAGCAGTTACGGGGACAACGAGCAGTACTTC	CASSYGDNEQYF
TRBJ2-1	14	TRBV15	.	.	TGTGCCACCAGCGCGCAACACAGGGACAATGAGCAGTTCTTC	CATSAQHRDNEQFF
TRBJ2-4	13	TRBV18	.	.	TGTGCCAGCTCACCTGACCTCAAAAACATTCAGTACTTC	CASSPDLKNIQYF
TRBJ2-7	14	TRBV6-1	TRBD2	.	TGTGCCAGTTCGGGACTAGCGGGCGCCTACGAGCAGTACTTC	CASSGLAGAYEQYF
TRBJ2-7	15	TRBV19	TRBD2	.	TGTGCCAGTAGCCTTCGGGGGGAGGCTAGATACGAGCAGTACTTC	CASSLRGEARYEQYF
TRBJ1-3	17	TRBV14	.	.	TGTGCCAGCAGCCAACCGGGACTCCCTGGACCTGGAAACACCATATATTTT	CASSQPGLPGPGNTIYF
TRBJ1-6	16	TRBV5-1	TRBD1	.	TGCGCCAGCAGCTTGTGGGGGGACAGGGTGAATTCACCCCTCCACTTT	CASSLWGDRVNSPLHF
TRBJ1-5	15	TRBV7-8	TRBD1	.	TGTGCCAGCAGCTCCCGACAGGGTGGTAATCAGCCCCAGCATTTT	CASSSRQGGNQPQHF
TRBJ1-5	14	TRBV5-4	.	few	TGTGCCAGCAGCTTTGGGGGGGCGGATCAGCCCCAGCATTTT	CASSFGGADQPQHF
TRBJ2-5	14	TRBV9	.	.	TGTGCCAGCAGCGTAGCGGTTCGGCAAGAGACCCAGTACTTC	CASSVAVRQETQYF
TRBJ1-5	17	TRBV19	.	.	TGTGCCAGTACCACAGATGGGGGATTTAGGGGCAATCAGCCCCAGCATTTT	CASTTDGGFRGNQPQHF
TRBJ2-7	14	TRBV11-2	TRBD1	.	TGTGCCAGCAGCCCCGAAGGACAGGGGGCGATGTCTAGGTTC	CASSPEGQGAMSRF
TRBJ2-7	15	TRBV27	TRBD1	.	TGTGCCAGCAGTCCGGACAGGAATTCTCCCTACGAGCAGTACTTC	CASSPDRNSPYEQYF
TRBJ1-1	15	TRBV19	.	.	TGTGCCAGTAGTATAGATTCCCGGCGCCAAACTGAAGCTTTCTTT	CASSIDSRRQTEAFF
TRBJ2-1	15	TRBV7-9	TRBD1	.	TGTGCCAGCAGCTCGGGACAGGGGGAGGTCGATGAGCAGTTCTTC	CASSSGQGEVDEQFF
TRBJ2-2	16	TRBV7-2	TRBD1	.	TGTGCCAGCAGTCAACCCGGGACAGGGAGGACCGGGGAGCTGTTTTTT	CASSQPGTGRTGELFF